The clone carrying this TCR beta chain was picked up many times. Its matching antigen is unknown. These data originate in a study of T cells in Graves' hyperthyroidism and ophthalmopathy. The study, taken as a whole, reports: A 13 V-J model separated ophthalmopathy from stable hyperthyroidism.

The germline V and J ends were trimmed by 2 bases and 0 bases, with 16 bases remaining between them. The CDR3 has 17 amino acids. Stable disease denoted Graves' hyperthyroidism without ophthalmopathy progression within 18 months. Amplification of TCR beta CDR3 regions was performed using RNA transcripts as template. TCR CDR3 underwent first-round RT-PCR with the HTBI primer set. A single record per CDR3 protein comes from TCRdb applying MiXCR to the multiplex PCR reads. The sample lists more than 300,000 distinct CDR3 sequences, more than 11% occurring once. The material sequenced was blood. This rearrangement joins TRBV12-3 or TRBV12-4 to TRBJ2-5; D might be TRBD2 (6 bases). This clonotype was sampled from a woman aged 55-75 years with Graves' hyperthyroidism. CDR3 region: CASSLKGGYVDQETQYF. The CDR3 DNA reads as TGTGCCAGCAGTTTAAAGGGAGGATATGTGGACCAAGAGACCCAGTACTTC.